This passage covers 31 T cell receptor beta chains from one sample sequenced in a study of blood T cells in healthy people across ages. Using a J-beta primer mix together with a sample-barcoded 5' primer, a second PCR was run for about 7 to 12 cycles. One entry per CDR3 protein, called by TCRdb with MiXCR from the 5' RACE reads. The table records about 600,000 distinct CDR3 sequences, around half of them present only once. The sequencing input was blood. Receptor source: an older man in good health.

In the case of this clonotype: This may stem from a read error, because a much larger clone lies one nucleotide away. V and J are TRBV10-3 and TRBJ2-3; a weak D match, TRBD1 (5 bases). The CDR3 extends over 14 amino acids. The V end was cut by 8 bases, the J end by 4 bases, with 16 bases between. Germline-derived CDR1 and CDR2 are ENHRY and SYGVKD. DNA of the CDR3: TGTGCCATCCAAACTAACGAAGGGGCAGATACGCAGTATTTT. Protein: CAIQTNEGADTQYF.

This clonotype came up a few times. The rearrangement links TRBV5-1 to TRBJ2-1; a possible D gene is TRBD2 (6 bases). CDR1 is SGHRS and CDR2 is YFSETQ in the germline V gene. The CDR3 spans 13 residues. V was clipped by 4 bases and J by 15 bases, with 20 bases between them. The CDR3: CASSVEVRELWFF. CDR3 bases: TGCGCCAGCAGCGTGGAAGTTCGGGAGTTATGGTTCTTC.

This chain joins TRBV6-2 or TRBV6-3 and TRBJ1-6; D not resolved. The CDR3 spans 14 residues. Germline V gene sequence: CDR1 MNHEY, CDR2 SVGEGT. V lost 6 bases and J lost 8, with 14 bases in between. CDR3 in DNA: TGTGCCAGCAGGAATGACGGCGTATATTCACCCCTCCACTTT. It specifies CASRNDGVYSPLHF.

V usage is TRBV29-1 and J usage is TRBJ2-5; the D call may be TRBD1 or TRBD2 (5 bases each). Germline CDR1 is SQVTM and CDR2 is ANQGSEA. V was shortened by 2 bases and J by 11 bases, with 21 bases between the two germline ends. There are 14 residues in the CDR3. The CDR3 coding sequence is TGCAGCGTTGAATCGGGACCCCTTGACAATGAGCAGTACTTC. The encoded protein is CSVESGPLDNEQYF.

V and J are TRBV7-9 and TRBJ2-5; 10 bases align to TRBD1. This CDR3 is 16 amino acids long. J gave up 5 bases and V 5 bases, and 11 bases lay outside the gene matches. CDR1 is SEHNR, CDR2 FQNEAQ, per germline (reference sequence). CDR3 residues: CASSRMDRGSLETQYF. The CDR3 region has the DNA TGTGCCAGCAGCCGAATGGACAGGGGGAGTTTGGAGACCCAGTACTTC.

As for this clonotype: A junction boundary mismatches the germline segment, possibly from a read error. This chain connects TRBV9 to TRBJ2-3, with D possibly matching TRBD2 (7 bases). Germline V gene data show CDR1 as SGDLS and CDR2 as YYNGEE. The CDR3 is made up of 16 amino acids. This chain's CDR3 is CVSSVGGGEGTDTQYF. Here the CDR3 DNA reads TGTGTCAGCAGCGTAGGGGGGGGAGAAGGCACAGATACGCAGTATTTT. Full variable domain (missing parts from reference TRBV9 and TRBJ2-3): DSGVTQTPKHLITATGQRVTLRCSPRSGDLSVYWYQQSLDQGLQFLIQYYNGEERAKGNILERFSAQQFPDLHSELNLSSLELGDSALYFCVSSVGGGEGTDTQYFGPGTRLTVL.

V usage is TRBV5-6 and J usage is TRBJ2-4; 7 bases are a match to TRBD1. Germline V gives CDR1 SGHDT, CDR2 YYEEEE. The CDR3 extends over 16 amino acids. V was clipped by 4 bases and J by 2 bases; unmatched bases: 9. As DNA, the CDR3 is TGTGCCAGCAGCCTAGACAGGGCTTTTACCAAAAACATTCAGTACTTC. It yields the protein CASSLDRAFTKNIQYF.

The rearrangement joins TRBV18 to TRBJ1-2; D not certain. The germline V gene has CDR1 KGHSH and CDR2 LQKENI. The CDR3 is 15 residues long. Trimming shortened V by 4 bases and J by 4 bases, and 16 bases separated the two germline ends. The CDR3: CASSRSRGGGYGYTF. The DNA for the CDR3 is TGTGCCAGCTCACGCTCTCGGGGAGGAGGCTATGGCTACACCTTC.

This clonotype has ten or more counts. The chain employs TRBV9 and TRBJ2-3; TRBD2 agrees at 13 bases. Unmatched junction bases numbered 11, after V lost 3 bases and J lost 4 bases. The CDR3 is 18 residues long. Germline V gene lookup returns CDR1 SGDLS and CDR2 YYNGEE. The CDR3 DNA follows: TGTGCCAGCAGCGGACTAGCGGGGGGTGGTGTGTTTCCAGATACGCAGTATTTT. Its protein is CASSGLAGGGVFPDTQYF.

This clonotype was counted at least ten times. This chain joins TRBV14 and TRBJ2-1, with 8 bases fitting TRBD1. The CDR3 sequence is 15 residues long. The V segment lost 3 bases and the J segment 0 bases; nucleotides outside the gene matches: 1. Germline V lookup: CDR1 SGHDN, CDR2 FVKESK. The CDR3 DNA is TGTGCCAGCAGCCAGGGGACAGGCTCCTACAATGAGCAGTTCTTC. Its protein is CASSQGTGSYNEQFF.

J is TRBJ1-1 and V is TRBV20-1, with D maybe TRBD1 (5 bases). V was trimmed by 0 bases and J by 1 base, leaving 12 bases between them. Per germline, CDR1 DFQATT and CDR2 SNEGSKA (reference sequence). The CDR3 totals 15 residues. The CDR3 is CSARDRGWGNTEAFF. CDR3 bases: TGCAGTGCTAGAGATAGGGGATGGGGGAACACTGAAGCTTTCTTT.

This chain connects TRBV10-3 to TRBJ2-5, with D possibly TRBD1 on 5 matching bases. Germline CDR1 is ENHRY and CDR2 is SYGVKD. Trimming removed 0 bases from V and 2 bases from J, with 10 bases in between. The CDR3 sequence is 15 residues long. CDR3 protein: CAISESVAGQETQYF. The DNA of the CDR3 is TGTGCCATCAGTGAGTCGGTGGCAGGGCAAGAGACCCAGTACTTC.

This clonotype was observed a handful of times. The V call is TRBV3-1, the J call TRBJ1-5, with unresolved D. Germline V lookup: CDR1 LGHDT, CDR2 YNNKEL (reference sequence). This CDR3 has 16 amino acids. V dropped 4 bases and J dropped 1 base, with 14 bases sitting between them. The DNA of the CDR3 is TGTGCCAGCAGCCTAGGTGTAGGGCCGAGCAATCAGCCCCAGCATTTT. Encoded protein: CASSLGVGPSNQPQHF.

The V call is TRBV13, the J call TRBJ2-2, with a tentative D call TRBD2 (5 bases). CDR1 is PRHDT, CDR2 FYEKMQ, per germline (reference sequence). V was clipped by 0 bases and J by 0 bases, with 11 bases between them. There are 17 residues in the CDR3. The CDR3 coding sequence is TGTGCCAGCAGCTTAGGGAGGCGAGCGGCGAACACCGGGGAGCTGTTTTTT. It codes for CASSLGRRAANTGELFF. The whole variable domain, filled in from reference TRBV13 and TRBJ2-2, reads AAGVIQSPRHLIKEKRETATLKCYPIPRHDTVYWYQQGPGQDPQFLISFYEKMQSDKGSIPDRFSAQQFSDYHSELNMSSLELGDSALYFCASSLGRRAANTGELFFGEGSRLTVL.

This clonotype was detected many times. The chain couples TRBV6-5 to TRBJ2-1; D is possibly TRBD2 (6 bases). CDR1 is MNHEY, CDR2 SVGAGI, per germline. The length of the CDR3 is 15 residues. The V end lost 7 bases, the J end lost 3 bases, and 16 bases lay between the germline ends. The CDR3 loop reads CASTTLGSGYNEQFF. The CDR3 DNA reads TGTGCCAGCACCACTCTCGGGAGCGGCTACAATGAGCAGTTCTTC.

This clonotype was detected ten times or more. The chain uses TRBV7-2 and TRBJ2-7; D is perhaps TRBD2 (5 bases). This CDR3 region has 13 residues. V lost 3 bases to trimming and J lost 6 bases, with 12 bases between them. Looked up from germline, CDR1 is SGHTA and CDR2 is FQGNSA. Here the CDR3 DNA reads TGTGCCAGCAGCTTTTCGGAGGCGGTCGAGCAGTACTTC. Its translation: CASSFSEAVEQYF.

The chain has TRBV5-1 and TRBJ1-1, with D maybe TRBD1 (5 bases). This CDR3 is built from 14 residues. Between the trimmed V and J ends, which lost 3 bases and 4 bases, there was a span of 13 bases. CDR1 and CDR2 (germline): SGHRS, YFSETQ. The CDR3 loop is CASSWTMGTTEAFF. The CDR3 DNA is TGCGCCAGCAGCTGGACAATGGGTACCACTGAAGCTTTCTTT.

CDR3 nucleotides: TGCAGTGCTAGGGGGACTAGCGGAGGCTTAGAGACCCAGTACTTC. Encoded protein: CSARGTSGGLETQYF. This chain joins TRBV20-1 and TRBJ2-5; 11 bases align to TRBD2. The germline V gene has CDR1 DFQATT and CDR2 SNEGSKA (reference sequence). V lost 3 bases, J lost 4 bases, and 7 bases stayed unmatched. This CDR3 has 15 residues.

This chain uses TRBV7-3 with TRBJ2-2, with D uncertain. This CDR3 spans 13 amino acids. V gave up 5 bases and J gave up 5 bases, with 9 bases separating them. Germline CDR1 SGHTA, CDR2 FQGTGA. CDR3 DNA sequence: TGTGCCAGCAGCGGCCTTCGGACCGGGGAGCTGTTTTTT. This sequence encodes CASSGLRTGELFF. The whole variable domain, filled in from reference TRBV7-3 and TRBJ2-2, reads GAGVSQTPSNKVTEKGKYVELRCDPISGHTALYWYRQSLGQGPEFLIYFQGTGAADDSGLPNDRFFAVRPEGSVSTLKIQRTERGDSAVYLCASSGLRTGELFFGEGSRLTVL.

This clonotype was found a few times. V and J are TRBV24-1 and TRBJ2-3, with D unclear. The germline V gene has CDR1 KGHDR and CDR2 SFDVKD. The CDR3 is made up of 15 amino acids. The V end was cut by 3 bases, the J end by 3 bases, with 12 bases between. The CDR3 sequence is CATSDGPRLTDTQYF. The CDR3 DNA is TGTGCCACCAGTGATGGGCCGAGGTTGACAGATACGCAGTATTTT.

The chain combines TRBV9 with TRBJ2-3, with D uncertain. V was cut by 0 bases and J by 6 bases, with 5 bases left in between. Germline assignment: CDR1 SGDLS and CDR2 YYNGEE. This CDR3 is built from 12 residues. CDR3: CASSVVWDTQYF. The CDR3 region has the DNA TGTGCCAGCAGCGTAGTCTGGGATACGCAGTATTTT.

This sequence joins TRBV12-3 or TRBV12-4 and TRBJ1-6; D gene unclear. The CDR3 length is 14 residues. Deletions cut 5 bases from V and 6 bases from J, with 11 bases between. CDR3 region: CASSPRTSNSPLHF. CDR3 DNA sequence: TGTGCCAGCAGTCCGCGGACCTCTAATTCACCCCTCCACTTT.

The V call is TRBV6-5, the J call TRBJ2-2, with D unclear. Germline values: CDR1 MNHEY, CDR2 SVGAGI. The CDR3 extends over 17 amino acids. Trimming removed 4 bases at V and 4 bases at J, with 19 bases between. The CDR3: CASSFLPRSWSTGELFF. The DNA of the CDR3 is TGTGCCAGCAGTTTTCTCCCCCGGAGCTGGAGCACCGGGGAGCTGTTTTTT.

The rearrangement joins TRBV5-1 to TRBJ2-1, with 7 bases identical to TRBD2. J was trimmed by 0 bases and V by 0 bases; bases with no gene match: 9. The germline CDR1 and CDR2 sequences are SGHRS and YFSETQ. CDR3 length: 18 amino acids. The DNA for the CDR3 is TGCGCCAGCAGCTTGGGGACCGGCGGGGGTAGCTCCTACAATGAGCAGTTCTTC. Its translation is CASSLGTGGGSSYNEQFF.

Concerning this clonotype: An end of the junction differs from the germline gene, which may be a read error. The rearrangement joins TRBV12-3 or TRBV12-4 to TRBJ1-1; the D gene is possibly TRBD1 (6 bases). The CDR3 contains 13 residues. The CDR3 sequence: CASSLKGGTEVFF. CDR3 sequence (DNA): TGTGCCAGCAGTCTGAAAGGGGGGACTGAAGTTTTCTTT.

In this sample, this clonotype turned up a few times. The V and J genes are TRBV20-1 and TRBJ1-2; 7 bases match TRBD1. CDR1 and CDR2 from the germline V gene are DFQATT and SNEGSKA (reference sequence). There are 14 residues in the CDR3. Trimming took 2 bases from V and 4 from J; bases not matched to a gene: 7. Here the CDR3 DNA reads TGCAGTGCTAGAACACAGGGGCGGATCTATGGCTACACCTTC. Translation: CSARTQGRIYGYTF.

V gene TRBV20-1 combines with J gene TRBJ1-5; D is unresolved. V dropped 3 bases and J dropped 6 bases, with 9 bases sitting between them. Germline-derived CDR1 and CDR2 are DFQATT and SNEGSKA (reference sequence). CDR3 length: 12 amino acids. The CDR3 is CSAREVTQPQHF. The CDR3 DNA reads TGCAGTGCTAGGGAAGTTACTCAGCCCCAGCATTTT.

The table lists this clonotype with a count of one. The chain combines TRBV20-1 with TRBJ2-6; D unclear. Trimming removed 3 bases at V and 4 bases at J, with 13 bases between. CDR3 length: 15 residues. CDR1 and CDR2 from the germline V gene are DFQATT and SNEGSKA (reference sequence). The CDR3, as DNA: TGCAGTGCTAGTAACCCGGGCGACGGGGCCAACGTCCTGACTTTC. Translating gives CSASNPGDGANVLTF.

V is TRBV9 and J is TRBJ1-2, with a possible D match to TRBD1 (5 bases). Germline V gives CDR1 SGDLS, CDR2 YYNGEE. Trimming removed 6 bases from V and 7 bases from J, with 22 bases in between. This CDR3 region has 15 residues. The CDR3 here is CASNPFGTEGGGYTF. DNA for the CDR3: TGTGCCAGCAACCCATTCGGGACCGAGGGCGGTGGCTACACCTTC.

The chain couples TRBV5-6 to TRBJ2-5, with D possibly being TRBD1 or TRBD2 (5 bases each). The CDR3 is 14 amino acids. V dropped 4 bases and J dropped 3 bases, with 13 bases sitting between them. Germline lookup yields CDR1 SGHDT and CDR2 YYEEEE. CDR3 sequence: CASSHGGLEETQYF. In DNA, the CDR3 is TGTGCCAGCAGCCATGGGGGTTTAGAAGAGACCCAGTACTTC.

This clonotype was seen a handful of times. The rearrangement links TRBV5-8 to TRBJ1-5; possibly TRBD1 for D (6 bases). CDR3 length: 13 residues. CDR1 is SGHTS and CDR2 is YDEGEE in the germline V gene. Trimming pared 3 bases from V and 5 bases from J, leaving 9 bases between. CDR3 nucleotide sequence: TGTGCCAGCAGCTGGGGACAAGATCAGCCCCAGCATTTT. It translates to CASSWGQDQPQHF.